What follows describes a single T cell receptor beta chain. The antigen is undetermined. The data derive from a study of vaccination effects on CD4 cells after COVID-19. Whole-study findings and limits: Early timepoints after infection were absent, and convalescent patients were few in the study.

CDR3 length: 15 amino acids. Trimming stripped 4 bases from V and 4 bases from J, with 17 bases between. From germline, CDR1 is SGDLS and CDR2 YYNGEE. Sequenced by immunoSEQ multiplex PCR; TCRdb stores in-frame clones only, minus some. Here the sample spans 40,000 or so clones, around 74% being singletons. Expansion with viral peptide pools was applied to antigen-specific CD4+ T cells by the ViraFEST assay prior to sequencing. The culture ran for less than 12 days, and then CD4+ T cells were isolated. Sometime from March through December 2020, the person acquired a SARS-CoV-2 infection that PCR confirmed.

V and J are TRBV9 and TRBJ2-5; no clear D gene. The TCR originated in a human donor who had a prior SARS-CoV-2 infection. Source: CD4+ T cells from PBMCs cultured with a peptide pool, taken before COVID-19 vaccination. The CDR3 reads CASSIRPSLAETQYF. In DNA, the CDR3 is TGTGCCAGCAGCATCCGGCCCAGTCTGGCAGAGACCCAGTACTTC.